The sequence of this TCR beta chain was determined in a study of T cells after yellow fever vaccination. Via MiXCR, TCRdb re-called the 5' RACE reads, giving one row per CDR3 protein. The top ten hold 14% to 15% of the sample, which has hundreds of thousands of distinct CDR3 sequences, approximately 13% seen once. This clonotype was found a few times. The ends were cut back, 4 bases at V and 5 bases at J, with 21 bases in the middle. Germline lookup yields CDR1 MGHRA and CDR2 YSYEKL. The CDR3 has 17 amino acids. The receptor was isolated from a young man who received the YFV17D yellow fever vaccine. The source was PBMCs, collected on the day of the yellow fever booster vaccination. The chain employs TRBV4-1 and TRBJ2-1; a possible D gene is TRBD2 (6 bases). In DNA, the CDR3 is TGCGCCAGCAGCCCCCTCGGGAGAGGGCTAGACAACAATGAGCAGTTCTTC. Protein product: CASSPLGRGLDNNEQFF.